This T cell receptor beta chain was documented in a study of breast tumors, draining lymph nodes, adjacent tissues. Study results and limitations: Most tumor T cells seemingly derive from lymph node, then expand in tumor. That most tumor T cells come from lymph nodes remained unproven. Tumor and nontumor repertoires were significantly more similar in luminal-like than in basal-like breast cancer.

CDR1 LNHDA and CDR2 SQIVND come from the germline V gene (reference sequence). This CDR3 is 14 amino acids long. Trimming took off 2 bases at V and 0 bases at J, with 5 bases between the two ends. The lymph nodes were axillary draining lymph nodes from breast cancer patients. TCRdb called the multiplex PCR reads again in MiXCR, with one record for every CDR3 protein. The sample carries more than 100,000 distinct CDR3 sequences, around 22% recorded once. To note about this clonotype: Its specificity is not known.

The chain carries TRBV19 and TRBJ1-5; D ambiguous. Specimen: axillary lymph node tissue. This TCR was sampled from a female donor with breast cancer. Some clones in this sample may be carry-over from other donors' samples. The CDR3 nucleotides are TGTGCCAGTAGTATACACTATAGCAATCAGCCCCAGCATTTT. It specifies CASSIHYSNQPQHF.